This T cell receptor (beta chain) was identified in a study of vaccination effects on CD4 cells after COVID-19. After expansion with viral peptide pools in the ViraFEST assay, antigen-specific CD4+ T cells were sequenced. Subsequent to 10 days of culture, CD4+ T cells were isolated. Vaccine recipients had no previous SARS-CoV-2 infection; their nucleocapsid antibodies were negative. The researchers cultured some 2 million PBMC per well with 8.5 to 10 IU/ml IL-2 and 8.5 to 10 ug/ml peptides. IL-2 medium was substituted for half the medium on days 3 and 7. Trimming removed 11 bases from V and 10 bases from J; junction bases left unmatched: 10. The CDR3 runs to 13 residues. Germline V gene data show CDR1 as SNHLY and CDR2 as FYNNEI. With regard to this clone: As yet, its antigen is unknown.

Repertoires were generated with immunoSEQ multiplex PCR, while TCRdb's copy carries only in-frame clones and drops some. The sample contains roughly 25,000 clones, around 73% of which appear only once. Findings and caveats of the study: Among infection- and vaccine-induced clones, marked clonal contraction occurred late after vaccination. Relatively few convalescent patients took part in the study, which had no early post-infection timepoints.

The sequence derives from a human donor who received a COVID-19 vaccine. Sequencing used CD4+ T cells from PBMCs cultured with SARS-CoV-2 spike peptides, obtained before COVID-19 vaccination. The chain couples TRBV2 to TRBJ2-1, with 11 bases that match TRBD1. Here the CDR3 reads CAGCRDRGKEQFF. In DNA, the CDR3 is TGTGCCGGATGCCGGGACAGGGGGAAGGAGCAGTTCTTC.